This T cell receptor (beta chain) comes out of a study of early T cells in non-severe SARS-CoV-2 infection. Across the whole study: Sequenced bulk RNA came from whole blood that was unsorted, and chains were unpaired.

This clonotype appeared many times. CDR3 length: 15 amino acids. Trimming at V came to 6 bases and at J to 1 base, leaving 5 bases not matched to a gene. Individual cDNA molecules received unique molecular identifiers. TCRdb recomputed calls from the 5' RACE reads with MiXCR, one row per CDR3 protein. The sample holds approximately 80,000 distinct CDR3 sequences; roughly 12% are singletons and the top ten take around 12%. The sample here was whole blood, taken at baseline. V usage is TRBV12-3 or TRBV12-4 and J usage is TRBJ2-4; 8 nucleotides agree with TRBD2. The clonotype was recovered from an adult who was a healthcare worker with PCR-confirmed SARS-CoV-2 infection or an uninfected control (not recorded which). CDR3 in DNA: TGTGCCAGCAGCAGAGCGGGGGCGGCCAAAAACATTCAGTACTTC. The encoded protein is CASSRAGAAKNIQYF.